The rows below give T cell receptor beta chains drawn from one sample of a study of neurological immune-mediated disorders. TCRdb passed the 5' RACE reads through MiXCR, listing each CDR3 protein once. The table lists some 65,000 distinct CDR3 sequences, roughly 4% of them singletons. The sample taken for sequencing was PBMCs. These TCRs come from a man between 45 and 60 years old with multiple sclerosis. The CDR3 runs from the conserved cysteine through the conserved F or W. D genes are given only for firm matches. Clone size appears in some rows only: once, few, many, or a class for an expanded clone.

j_call	d_call	clone_size	v_call	cdr3_nt	cdr3_aa
TRBJ2-5	-	many	TRBV15	TGTGCCACCAGCAGAGCTCGGGGGAGAAAAGAGACCCAGTACTTC	CATSRARGRKETQYF
TRBJ1-1	-	many	TRBV7-9	TGTGCCAGCAGCCCCGATTTGGGGGTTAACACTGAAGCTTTCTTT	CASSPDLGVNTEAFF
TRBJ2-3	-	many	TRBV3-1	TGTGCCAGCAGCCCTACCGGGACTAGCACAGATACGCAGTATTTT	CASSPTGTSTDTQYF
TRBJ1-5	-	many	TRBV7-2	TGTGCCAGCAGCTTAGTAGGGCCCCAGCATTTT	CASSLVGPQHF
TRBJ2-3	TRBD2	many	TRBV5-1	TGCGCCAGCAGCTTGGTACGTACTAGCGGCGCAGATACGCAGTATTTT	CASSLVRTSGADTQYF
TRBJ2-1	TRBD1	many	TRBV20-1	TGCAGTGCAAGCGACAGGGGCACCTCCTACAATGAGCAGTTCTTC	CSASDRGTSYNEQFF
TRBJ1-5	-	-	TRBV6-4	TGTGCCAGCAGTGTGAACCCGGGAGGTCAGCCCCAGCATTTT	CASSVNPGGQPQHF
TRBJ2-1	-	many	TRBV4-1	TGCGCCAGCAGCCTGGGGGAAAGCCTTTTGGGGGCGGGTCTGTTCTTC	CASSLGESLLGAGLFF
TRBJ1-5	-	many	TRBV5-1	TGCGCCAGCAGCTTGGACACCCATCAGCCCCAGCATTTT	CASSLDTHQPQHF
TRBJ2-5	TRBD2	many	TRBV6-5	TGTGCCAGCAGTGAAAAGGCACTAGCGGGGGCACCGGAGACCCAGTACTTC	CASSEKALAGAPETQYF
TRBJ2-1	-	many	TRBV7-2	TGTGCCAGCAGCTTAGCTGCGTGGGATGAGCAGTTCTTC	CASSLAAWDEQFF
TRBJ1-1	-	many	TRBV5-6	TGTGCCAGCAGCTTTGGTCTAGGGAACACTGAAGCTTTCTTT	CASSFGLGNTEAFF
TRBJ1-1	-	-	TRBV20-1	TGCAGTGCGACCCCCACAGGGCCAAACACTGAAGCTTTCTTT	CSATPTGPNTEAFF
TRBJ2-3	-	few	TRBV2	TGTGCCAGCAGTGACCCCGGGGCAGGGAGCACAGATACGCAGTATTTT	CASSDPGAGSTDTQYF
TRBJ2-5	-	many	TRBV7-2	TGTGCCAGCAGCTTATCCCGGGGAGGAGAGACCCAGTACTTC	CASSLSRGGETQYF
TRBJ1-1	-	-	TRBV29-1	TGCAGCGTTGGACAGAACACTGAAGCTTTCTTT	CSVGQNTEAFF
TRBJ1-5	-	many	TRBV20-1	TGCAGTGCTCGTAGAGGAGGGGACGATCAGCCCCAGCATTTT	CSARRGGDDQPQHF
TRBJ2-5	-	few	TRBV11-2	TGTGCCAGCAGCTCAAACGGACAGATCCAAGAGACCCAGTACTTC	CASSSNGQIQETQYF
TRBJ2-3	-	many	TRBV5-1	TGCGCCAGCACGCCGGGGAGCCCAGGAGATACGCAGTATTTT	CASTPGSPGDTQYF
TRBJ1-2	-	many	TRBV4-1	TGCGCCAGCAGCCAAGTCCGGGGCAACTATGGCTACACCTTC	CASSQVRGNYGYTF
TRBJ1-2	-	many	TRBV25-1	TGTGCCAGCAGTGCTCGGGGCTTCTATGGCTACACCTTC	CASSARGFYGYTF
TRBJ1-4	TRBD1	many	TRBV4-1	TGCGCCAGCAGCCCCCCTTTGGACAGGGGAAATGAAAAACTGTTTTTT	CASSPPLDRGNEKLFF
TRBJ2-3	-	many	TRBV7-2	TGTGCCAGCAGCTGGGGCGCGGGCACAGATACGCAGTATTTT	CASSWGAGTDTQYF
TRBJ1-2	TRBD1	many	TRBV20-1	TGCAGTGCTAGTGCTTTTTCGGGACAGGGGAATGGCTACACCTTC	CSASAFSGQGNGYTF
TRBJ1-1	-	few	TRBV4-1	TGCGCCAGCACTGGGGGGTGGCCCGGCTCAAGGAACACTGAAGCTTTCTTT	CASTGGWPGSRNTEAFF
TRBJ2-1	-	few	TRBV20-1	TGCAGTGCTACGGAAGTAACCCATGAGCAGTTCTTC	CSATEVTHEQFF
TRBJ1-5	-	many	TRBV15	TGTGCCACCAGCAGATGGACGGTGGGCCAGCCCCAGCATTTT	CATSRWTVGQPQHF
TRBJ2-1	TRBD2	many	TRBV9	TGTGCCAGCAGCGTACGAAGGGGAGGGGCCGACAATGAGCAGTTCTTC	CASSVRRGGADNEQFF
TRBJ1-2	-	many	TRBV3-1	TGTGCCAGCAGCCAAGATAATGGTAGCTATGGCTACACCTTC	CASSQDNGSYGYTF
TRBJ2-2	-	many	TRBV5-1	TGCGCCAGCAGCTTGTTTCAGACCGGGGAGCTGTTTTTT	CASSLFQTGELFF
TRBJ1-3	-	many	TRBV7-9	TGTGCCAGCAGCTTAACGGGGGGCGGAAACACCATATATTTT	CASSLTGGGNTIYF
TRBJ2-1	TRBD2	many	TRBV12-3/TRBV12-4	TGTGCCAGCAGTTTTGTAGCGGGGGGGCCTTACAATGAGCAGTTCTTC	CASSFVAGGPYNEQFF
TRBJ2-5	-	-	TRBV11-3	TGTGCCAGCAGCTCCACAGGGTTGGGAGAGACCCAGTACTTC	CASSSTGLGETQYF
TRBJ2-1	-	many	TRBV3-1	TGTGCCAGCAGCCAACGCACTATAAGTGAGCAGTTCTTC	CASSQRTISEQFF
TRBJ2-3	-	many	TRBV5-1	TGCGCCAGCAGCTGGAACGCGGTGGGGGCAGGGGATGATACGCAGTATTTT	CASSWNAVGAGDDTQYF
TRBJ2-2	TRBD2	many	TRBV20-1	TGCAGTGCTAGGGGACCGGGGGGTCTCGGCACCGGGGAGCTGTTTTTT	CSARGPGGLGTGELFF
TRBJ2-5	-	many	TRBV20-1	TGCAGTGCTAGAGATACGGTGAGAGAGACCCAGTACTTC	CSARDTVRETQYF
TRBJ2-2	-	many	TRBV7-2	TGTGCCAGCAGCTTAGCGGCTTCGGGGGAGCTGTTTTTT	CASSLAASGELFF
TRBJ1-2	-	many	TRBV4-3	TGCGCCAGCAGCCAAGACGTCGCAGGGGACTATGGCTACACCTTC	CASSQDVAGDYGYTF
TRBJ1-1	TRBD1	many	TRBV6-5	TGTGCCAGCAGCCGACAGGGAGGGGGGAACACTGAAGCTTTCTTT	CASSRQGGGNTEAFF
TRBJ1-5	-	-	TRBV5-1	TGCGCCAGCAGCTTAACTAACAATCAGCCCCAGCATTTT	CASSLTNNQPQHF
TRBJ2-1	-	few	TRBV7-6	TGTGCCAGCACCTTAACGGGGGGCGGGGGATGGTGGAATGAGCAGTTCTTC	CASTLTGGGGWWNEQFF
TRBJ2-2	TRBD2	many	TRBV5-1	TGCGCCAGCAGTGACCGACTAGCGGGGGGGAGCACCGGGGAGCTGTTTTTT	CASSDRLAGGSTGELFF
TRBJ1-2	-	-	TRBV5-1	TGCGCCAGCAGCTTGGGCCGGCAAACGTCCTATGGCTACACCTTC	CASSLGRQTSYGYTF